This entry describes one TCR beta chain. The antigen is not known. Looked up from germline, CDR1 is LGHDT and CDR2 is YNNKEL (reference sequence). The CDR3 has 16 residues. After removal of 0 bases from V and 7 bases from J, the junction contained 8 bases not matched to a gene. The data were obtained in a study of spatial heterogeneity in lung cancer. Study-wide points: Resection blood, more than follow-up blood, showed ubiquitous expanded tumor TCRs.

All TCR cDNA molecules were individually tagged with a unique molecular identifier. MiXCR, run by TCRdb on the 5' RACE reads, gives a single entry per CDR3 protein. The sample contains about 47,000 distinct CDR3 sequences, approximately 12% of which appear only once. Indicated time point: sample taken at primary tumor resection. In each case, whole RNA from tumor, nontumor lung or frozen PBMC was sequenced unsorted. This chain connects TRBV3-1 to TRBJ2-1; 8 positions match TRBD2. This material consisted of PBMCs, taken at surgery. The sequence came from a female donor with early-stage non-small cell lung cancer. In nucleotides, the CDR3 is TGTGCCAGCAGCCAAGATGACACGGGGGGGAGAAATGAGCAGTTCTTC. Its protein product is CASSQDDTGGRNEQFF.